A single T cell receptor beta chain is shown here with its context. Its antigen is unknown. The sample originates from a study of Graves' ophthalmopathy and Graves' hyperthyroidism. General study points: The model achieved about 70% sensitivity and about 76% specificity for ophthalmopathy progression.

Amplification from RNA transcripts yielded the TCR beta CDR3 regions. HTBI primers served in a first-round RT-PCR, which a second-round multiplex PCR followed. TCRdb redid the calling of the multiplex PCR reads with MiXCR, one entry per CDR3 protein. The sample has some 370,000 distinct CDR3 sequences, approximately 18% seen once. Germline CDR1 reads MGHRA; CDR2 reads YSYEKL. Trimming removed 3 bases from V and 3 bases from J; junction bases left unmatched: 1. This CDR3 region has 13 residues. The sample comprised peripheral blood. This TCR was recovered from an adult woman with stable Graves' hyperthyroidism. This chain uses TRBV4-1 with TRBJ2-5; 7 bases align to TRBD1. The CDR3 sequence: CASSQGQKETQYF. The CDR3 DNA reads TGCGCCAGCAGCCAGGGACAGAAAGAGACCCAGTACTTC.